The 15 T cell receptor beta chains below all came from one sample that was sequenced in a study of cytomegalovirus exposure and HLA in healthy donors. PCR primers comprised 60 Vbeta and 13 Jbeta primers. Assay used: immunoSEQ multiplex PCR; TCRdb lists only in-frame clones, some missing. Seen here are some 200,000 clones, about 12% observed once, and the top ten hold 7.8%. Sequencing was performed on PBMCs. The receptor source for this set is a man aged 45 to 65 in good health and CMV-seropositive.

The chain's CDR3 is CASSSDRDPDTQYF. The CDR3 nucleotides read TGCGCCAGCAGCTCGGACAGGGATCCCGATACGCAGTATTTT. The rearrangement uses TRBV5-1 and TRBJ2-3; TRBD1 aligns across 8 bases. The CDR3 is 14 amino acids. J gave up 6 bases and V 3 bases, and 6 bases lay outside the gene matches. Germline values: CDR1 SGHRS, CDR2 YFSETQ.

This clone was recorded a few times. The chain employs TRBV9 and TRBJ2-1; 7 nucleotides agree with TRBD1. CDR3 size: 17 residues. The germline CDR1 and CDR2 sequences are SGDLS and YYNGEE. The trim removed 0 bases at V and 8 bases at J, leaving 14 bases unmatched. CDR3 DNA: TGTGCCAGCAGCGTAGCCAAACATTCCTCAGGGGGATATGAGCAGTTCTTC. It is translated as CASSVAKHSSGGYEQFF.

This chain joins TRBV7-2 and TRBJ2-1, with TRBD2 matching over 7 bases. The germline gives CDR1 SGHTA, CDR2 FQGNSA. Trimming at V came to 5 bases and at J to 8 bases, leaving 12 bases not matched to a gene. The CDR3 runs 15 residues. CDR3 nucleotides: TGTGCCAGCAGCGCTAGAGCGGGGTATGGCCATGAGCAGTTCTTC. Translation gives CASSARAGYGHEQFF.

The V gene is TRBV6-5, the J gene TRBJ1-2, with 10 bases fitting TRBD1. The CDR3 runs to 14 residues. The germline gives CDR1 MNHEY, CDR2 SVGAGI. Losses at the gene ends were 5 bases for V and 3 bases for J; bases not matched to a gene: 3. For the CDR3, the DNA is TGTGCCAGCAGTGACAGGGGGCACGACTATGGCTACACCTTC. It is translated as CASSDRGHDYGYTF.

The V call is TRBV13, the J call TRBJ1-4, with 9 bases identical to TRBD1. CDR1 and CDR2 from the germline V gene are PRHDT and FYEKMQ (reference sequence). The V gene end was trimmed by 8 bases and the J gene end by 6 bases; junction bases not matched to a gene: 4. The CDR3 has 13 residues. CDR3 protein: CASRGQGHEKLFF. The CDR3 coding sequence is TGTGCCAGCCGGGGACAGGGTCATGAAAAACTGTTTTTT.

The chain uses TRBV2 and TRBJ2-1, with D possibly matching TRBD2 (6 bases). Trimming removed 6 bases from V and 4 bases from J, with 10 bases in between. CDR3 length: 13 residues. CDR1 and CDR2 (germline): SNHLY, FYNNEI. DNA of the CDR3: TGTGCCAGCAGGGTTGGGGGGTACAATGAGCAGTTCTTC. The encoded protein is CASRVGGYNEQFF.

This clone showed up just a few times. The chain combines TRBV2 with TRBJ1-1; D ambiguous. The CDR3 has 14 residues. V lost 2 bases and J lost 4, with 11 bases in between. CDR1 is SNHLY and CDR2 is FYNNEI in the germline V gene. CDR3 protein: CASSEIQSVTEAFF. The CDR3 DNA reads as TGTGCCAGCAGTGAAATACAGTCGGTCACTGAAGCTTTCTTT.

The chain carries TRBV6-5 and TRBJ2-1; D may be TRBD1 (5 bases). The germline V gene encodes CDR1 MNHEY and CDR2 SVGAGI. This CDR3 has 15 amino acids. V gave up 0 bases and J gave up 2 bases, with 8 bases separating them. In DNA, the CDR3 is TGTGCCAGCAGTTACTCAGGGGCCCCCTACAATGAGCAGTTCTTC. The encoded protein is CASSYSGAPYNEQFF.

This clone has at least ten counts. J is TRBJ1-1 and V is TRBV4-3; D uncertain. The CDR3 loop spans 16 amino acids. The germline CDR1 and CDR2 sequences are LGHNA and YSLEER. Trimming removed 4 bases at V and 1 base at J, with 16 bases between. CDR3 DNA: TGCGCCAGCAGCCTGTCGACGGGATTAGGGAACACTGAAGCTTTCTTT. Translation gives CASSLSTGLGNTEAFF.

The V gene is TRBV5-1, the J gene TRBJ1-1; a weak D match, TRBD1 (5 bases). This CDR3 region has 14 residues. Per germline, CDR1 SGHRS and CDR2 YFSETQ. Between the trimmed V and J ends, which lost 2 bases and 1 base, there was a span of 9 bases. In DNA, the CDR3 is TGCGCCAGCAGCTTCAGGGAGGCGAACACTGAAGCTTTCTTT. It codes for CASSFREANTEAFF.

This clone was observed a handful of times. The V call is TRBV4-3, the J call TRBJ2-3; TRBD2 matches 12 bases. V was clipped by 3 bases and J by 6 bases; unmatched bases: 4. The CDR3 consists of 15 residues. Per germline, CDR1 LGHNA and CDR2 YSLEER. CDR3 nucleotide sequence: TGCGCCAGCAGCCATGCGACTAGCGGGGGTGATACGCAGTATTTT. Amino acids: CASSHATSGGDTQYF.

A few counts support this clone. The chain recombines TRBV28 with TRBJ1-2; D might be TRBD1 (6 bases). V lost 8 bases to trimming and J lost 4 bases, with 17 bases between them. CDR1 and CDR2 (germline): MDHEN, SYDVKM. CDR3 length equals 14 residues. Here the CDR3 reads CASLNLGAGYGYTF. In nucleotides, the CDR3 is TGTGCCAGCCTTAATTTGGGGGCAGGCTATGGCTACACCTTC.

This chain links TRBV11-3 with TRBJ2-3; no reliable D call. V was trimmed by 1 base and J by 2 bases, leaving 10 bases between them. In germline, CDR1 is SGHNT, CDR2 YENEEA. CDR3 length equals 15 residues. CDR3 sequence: CASSLGVGTTDTQYF. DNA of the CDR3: TGTGCCAGCAGCTTAGGCGTGGGCACCACAGATACGCAGTATTTT.

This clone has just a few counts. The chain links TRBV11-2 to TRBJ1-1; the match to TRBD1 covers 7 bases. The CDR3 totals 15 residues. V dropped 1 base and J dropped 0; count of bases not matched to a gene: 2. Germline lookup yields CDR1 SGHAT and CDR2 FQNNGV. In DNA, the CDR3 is TGTGCCAGCAGCTTAGTTCAGGGGGTGAACACTGAAGCTTTCTTT. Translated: CASSLVQGVNTEAFF.

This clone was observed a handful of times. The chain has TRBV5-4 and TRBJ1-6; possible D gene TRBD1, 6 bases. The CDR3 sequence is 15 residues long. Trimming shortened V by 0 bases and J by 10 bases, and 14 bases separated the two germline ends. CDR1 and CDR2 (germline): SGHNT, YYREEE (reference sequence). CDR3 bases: TGTGCCAGCAGCTTGGTTCGGACAGCCGGCTCACCCCTCCACTTT. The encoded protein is CASSLVRTAGSPLHF.